Listed below are T cell receptor beta chains from one sample, sequenced in a study of cytomegalovirus exposure and HLA in healthy donors. Some clones are missing from TCRdb's copy, which holds only in-frame ones; the method was immunoSEQ multiplex PCR. The sample lists over 150,000 clones; 80% to 85% were seen once. The sequencing sample was made of PBMCs. The receptors stem from a human donor in good health. Each CDR3 is given with its conserved first and last residue. D genes are given only for firm matches. Size is omitted from some rows. Given values are once, few, many or a class for expanded clones.

CDR3 DNA: TGTGCCAGCAGCTTTAACAGGGACTCTGGAAACACCATATATTTT
CDR3 protein: CASSFNRDSGNTIYF
clone size: NA
J gene: TRBJ1-3
V gene: TRBV11-2
D gene: NA

CDR3 DNA: TGTGCCAGTTCCAAGCGGACAGGTTCATACGAGCAGTACTTC
CDR3 protein: CASSKRTGSYEQYF
clone size: NA
J gene: TRBJ2-7
V gene: TRBV6-5
D gene: TRBD1

CDR3 DNA: TGCAGTGCTAGAGGAGGCGAGCAGTACTTC
CDR3 protein: CSARGGEQYF
clone size: few
J gene: TRBJ2-7
V gene: TRBV20-1
D gene: NA

CDR3 DNA: TGTGCCAGCAGCGAGTACAATGAGCAGTTCTTC
CDR3 protein: CASSEYNEQFF
clone size: NA
J gene: TRBJ2-1
V gene: TRBV5-8
D gene: NA

CDR3 DNA: TGTGCCAGTACCCCCACGGGGGCTGGGGCCAACGTCCTGACTTTC
CDR3 protein: CASTPTGAGANVLTF
clone size: NA
J gene: TRBJ2-6
V gene: TRBV19
D gene: NA

CDR3 DNA: TGTGCCAGCAGCGTAGCTACGGGGGGACGAGAGCAGTACTTC
CDR3 protein: CASSVATGGREQYF
clone size: NA
J gene: TRBJ2-5
V gene: TRBV9
D gene: TRBD2

CDR3 DNA: TGTGCCAGCAGTTACTCGGGGCATGAAAAACTGTTTTTT
CDR3 protein: CASSYSGHEKLFF
clone size: NA
J gene: TRBJ1-4
V gene: TRBV6-5
D gene: NA

CDR3 DNA: TGTGCCAGCAGGACCAGGGGTGAGCAGTTCTTC
CDR3 protein: CASRTRGEQFF
clone size: once
J gene: TRBJ2-1
V gene: TRBV7-9
D gene: NA

CDR3 DNA: TGTGCCAGCAGCCCATTCACTCCTCTCGGGGGGGCCAAGGGAGAGCAGTTCTTC
CDR3 protein: CASSPFTPLGGAKGEQFF
clone size: NA
J gene: TRBJ2-1
V gene: TRBV7-2
D gene: TRBD2

CDR3 DNA: TGCGCCAGCAGTCGGTCCTCCGGGAACACTGAAGCTTTCTTT
CDR3 protein: CASSRSSGNTEAFF
clone size: NA
J gene: TRBJ1-1
V gene: TRBV4-3
D gene: NA

CDR3 DNA: TGTGCCAGCAGCTTCCGACAGGGGCAAGAGACCCAGTACTTC
CDR3 protein: CASSFRQGQETQYF
clone size: NA
J gene: TRBJ2-5
V gene: TRBV9
D gene: TRBD1

CDR3 DNA: TGTGCCAGCAGTTACTCGAGTGAGCCCCAGCATTTT
CDR3 protein: CASSYSSEPQHF
clone size: once
J gene: TRBJ1-5
V gene: TRBV6-6
D gene: NA

CDR3 DNA: TGTGCTAGTGGACCACAGGGGCAAGACGAGCAGTACTTC
CDR3 protein: CASGPQGQDEQYF
clone size: NA
J gene: TRBJ2-7
V gene: TRBV12-5
D gene: TRBD1

CDR3 DNA: TGTGCCAGCAGGGCAGGGGGCACTGAAGCTTTCTTT
CDR3 protein: CASRAGGTEAFF
clone size: NA
J gene: TRBJ1-1
V gene: TRBV2
D gene: TRBD1

CDR3 DNA: TGTGCCAGCAGCTTGACAGGGAGCTACGAGCAGTACTTC
CDR3 protein: CASSLTGSYEQYF
clone size: NA
J gene: TRBJ2-7
V gene: TRBV5-8
D gene: NA

CDR3 DNA: TGTGCCAGCAGCCAATCTAGCGGGGCCTCCTACGAGCAGTACTTC
CDR3 protein: CASSQSSGASYEQYF
clone size: NA
J gene: TRBJ2-7
V gene: TRBV4-2
D gene: TRBD2

CDR3 DNA: TGTGCCACCAGCAGACAGGGGGGGAACACTGAAGCTTTCTTT
CDR3 protein: CATSRQGGNTEAFF
clone size: NA
J gene: TRBJ1-1
V gene: TRBV15
D gene: TRBD1

CDR3 DNA: TGTGCCAGCAGCTTAGACAGGGGGCCTCAGCCCCAGCATTTT
CDR3 protein: CASSLDRGPQPQHF
clone size: NA
J gene: TRBJ1-5
V gene: TRBV7-8
D gene: TRBD1

CDR3 DNA: TGCGCCAGCAGCCAAGGCAGCCAGGGTATCTCTGAAGCTTTCTTT
CDR3 protein: CASSQGSQGISEAFF
clone size: NA
J gene: TRBJ1-1
V gene: TRBV4-1
D gene: NA

CDR3 DNA: TGTGCCAGCTCCTTGGGTTCCGGGACAGGATATGGCTACACCTTC
CDR3 protein: CASSLGSGTGYGYTF
clone size: NA
J gene: TRBJ1-2
V gene: TRBV2
D gene: TRBD1

CDR3 DNA: TGTGCCAGCAGCCCGGGACAGGGGGAAGTTTTTTGGAACACTGAAGCTTTCTTT
CDR3 protein: CASSPGQGEVFWNTEAFF
clone size: NA
J gene: TRBJ1-1
V gene: TRBV14
D gene: TRBD1

CDR3 DNA: TGTGCCAGCAGTGAGAGGGAAAGAAATGAAAAACTGTTTTTT
CDR3 protein: CASSERERNEKLFF
clone size: NA
J gene: TRBJ1-4
V gene: TRBV2
D gene: NA

CDR3 DNA: TGTGCCAGCAGCACCGCGGGGGGGACCTACGAGCAGTACTTC
CDR3 protein: CASSTAGGTYEQYF
clone size: NA
J gene: TRBJ2-7
V gene: TRBV7-2
D gene: TRBD2

CDR3 DNA: TGTGCCAGCTCACCACCGGGTACAAGCGTGAACACTGAAGCTTTCTTT
CDR3 protein: CASSPPGTSVNTEAFF
clone size: NA
J gene: TRBJ1-1
V gene: TRBV18
D gene: NA

CDR3 DNA: TGCGCCAGCAGCCAAGTACGCGGGGTGGGGTACGAGCAGTACTTC
CDR3 protein: CASSQVRGVGYEQYF
clone size: NA
J gene: TRBJ2-7
V gene: TRBV4-3
D gene: NA

CDR3 DNA: TGCAGCGTCCGTGCGGGGGCTGGAAACACCATATATTTT
CDR3 protein: CSVRAGAGNTIYF
clone size: few
J gene: TRBJ1-3
V gene: TRBV29-1
D gene: NA

CDR3 DNA: TGTGCCAGCAGCCTCACAATGTCCCCCAATGAGCAGTTCTTC
CDR3 protein: CASSLTMSPNEQFF
clone size: NA
J gene: TRBJ2-1
V gene: TRBV7-2
D gene: NA

CDR3 DNA: TGTGCCACCAGCAGGACTAGCGCCAGCTCTGGGGCCAACGTCCTGACTTTC
CDR3 protein: CATSRTSASSGANVLTF
clone size: NA
J gene: TRBJ2-6
V gene: TRBV15
D gene: TRBD2

CDR3 DNA: TGCGCCAGCAGCCAAGATAGGGAGGGTCGGGAAAACACCATATATTTT
CDR3 protein: CASSQDREGRENTIYF
clone size: NA
J gene: TRBJ1-3
V gene: TRBV4-3
D gene: NA

CDR3 DNA: TGTGCCAGCAGCTTAGTTCCTACACTAAACTCTGGAAACACCATATATTTT
CDR3 protein: CASSLVPTLNSGNTIYF
clone size: NA
J gene: TRBJ1-3
V gene: TRBV7-9
D gene: NA

CDR3 DNA: TGCAGCGTTAATCTGGTGGGCGGGGGCCCCCAAGAGACCCAGTACTTC
CDR3 protein: CSVNLVGGGPQETQYF
clone size: NA
J gene: TRBJ2-5
V gene: TRBV29-1
D gene: NA

CDR3 DNA: TGTGCCAGCAGTTGGGGGACAGGGGCCTACGAGCAGTACTTC
CDR3 protein: CASSWGTGAYEQYF
clone size: NA
J gene: TRBJ2-7
V gene: TRBV27
D gene: TRBD1

CDR3 DNA: TGCGCCAGCAGCGCTTACCAGGGGGCCGGGACTGAAGCTTTCTTT
CDR3 protein: CASSAYQGAGTEAFF
clone size: NA
J gene: TRBJ1-1
V gene: TRBV4-1
D gene: TRBD1

CDR3 DNA: TGTGCCAGCAGCCAAGGTACTGCTGGCTACACCTTC
CDR3 protein: CASSQGTAGYTF
clone size: NA
J gene: TRBJ1-2
V gene: TRBV4-2
D gene: NA

CDR3 DNA: TGTGCCACCAGCAGAGAATTGGGGACAGGGGCTGAAAAACTGTTTTTT
CDR3 protein: CATSRELGTGAEKLFF
clone size: NA
J gene: TRBJ1-4
V gene: TRBV15
D gene: TRBD1

CDR3 DNA: TGTGCCAGCAGTGGACTGAGAGAAAAACTGTTTTTT
CDR3 protein: CASSGLREKLFF
clone size: NA
J gene: TRBJ1-4
V gene: TRBV6-1
D gene: NA

CDR3 DNA: TGTGCCAGCAGCCCAACGGGGAACACTGAAGCTTTCTTT
CDR3 protein: CASSPTGNTEAFF
clone size: few
J gene: TRBJ1-1
V gene: TRBV5-4
D gene: NA

CDR3 DNA: TGCGCCAGCAGTCCGGGGGGAACCTACGAGCAGTACTTC
CDR3 protein: CASSPGGTYEQYF
clone size: NA
J gene: TRBJ2-7
V gene: TRBV10-2
D gene: TRBD2

CDR3 DNA: TGTGCCAGCAGTTACAAACAGAACGAGCAGTACTTC
CDR3 protein: CASSYKQNEQYF
clone size: NA
J gene: TRBJ2-7
V gene: TRBV6-6
D gene: NA

CDR3 DNA: TGTGCCAGCAGTGCGGACAGGGTTGGCGAGCAGTACTTC
CDR3 protein: CASSADRVGEQYF
clone size: NA
J gene: TRBJ2-7
V gene: TRBV25-1
D gene: TRBD1

CDR3 DNA: TGTGCCAGCAGCCGATGGACTTCCGATAGCAATCAGCCCCAGCATTTT
CDR3 protein: CASSRWTSDSNQPQHF
clone size: NA
J gene: TRBJ1-5
V gene: TRBV7-9
D gene: NA